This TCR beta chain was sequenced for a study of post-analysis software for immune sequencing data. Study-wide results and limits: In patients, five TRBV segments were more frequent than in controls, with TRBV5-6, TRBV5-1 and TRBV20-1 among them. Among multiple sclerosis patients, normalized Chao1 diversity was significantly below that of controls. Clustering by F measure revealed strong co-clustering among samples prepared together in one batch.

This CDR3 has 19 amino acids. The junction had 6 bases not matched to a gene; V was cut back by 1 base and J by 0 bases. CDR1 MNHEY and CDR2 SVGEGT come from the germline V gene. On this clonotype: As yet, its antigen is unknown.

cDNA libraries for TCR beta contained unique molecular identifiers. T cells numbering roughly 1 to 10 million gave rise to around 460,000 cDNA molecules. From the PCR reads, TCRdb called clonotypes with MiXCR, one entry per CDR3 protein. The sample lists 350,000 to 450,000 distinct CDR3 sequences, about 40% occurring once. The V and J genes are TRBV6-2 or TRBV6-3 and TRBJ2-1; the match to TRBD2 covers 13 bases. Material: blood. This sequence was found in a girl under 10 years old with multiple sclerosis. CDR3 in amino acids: CASSYFLGTSGISYNEQFF. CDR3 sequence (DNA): TGTGCCAGCAGTTACTTTCTTGGGACTAGCGGGATCTCCTACAATGAGCAGTTCTTC.